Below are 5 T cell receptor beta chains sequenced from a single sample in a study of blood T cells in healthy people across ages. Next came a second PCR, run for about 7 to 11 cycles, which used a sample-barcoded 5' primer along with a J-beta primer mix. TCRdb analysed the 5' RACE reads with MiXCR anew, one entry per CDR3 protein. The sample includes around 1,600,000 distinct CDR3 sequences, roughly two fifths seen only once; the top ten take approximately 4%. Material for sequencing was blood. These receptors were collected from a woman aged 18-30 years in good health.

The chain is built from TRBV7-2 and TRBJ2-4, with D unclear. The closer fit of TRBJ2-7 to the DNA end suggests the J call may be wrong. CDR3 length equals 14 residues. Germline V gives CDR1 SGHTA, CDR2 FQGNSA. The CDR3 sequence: CASSSSRIDYEQYF. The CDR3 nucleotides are TGTGCCAGCAGCTCCTCTAGGATAGACTACGAGCAGTACTTC.

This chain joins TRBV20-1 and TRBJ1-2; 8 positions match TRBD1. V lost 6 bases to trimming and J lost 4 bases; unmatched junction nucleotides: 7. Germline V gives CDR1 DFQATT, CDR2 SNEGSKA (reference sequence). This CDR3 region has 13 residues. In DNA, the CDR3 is TGCAGTGCCCCGACAGGGGTCGGCTATGGCTACACCTTC. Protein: CSAPTGVGYGYTF.

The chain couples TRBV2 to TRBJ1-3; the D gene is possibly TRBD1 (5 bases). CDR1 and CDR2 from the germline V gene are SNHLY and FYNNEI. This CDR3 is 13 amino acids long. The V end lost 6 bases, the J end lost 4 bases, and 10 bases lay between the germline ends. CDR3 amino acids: CASSGTRGNTIYF. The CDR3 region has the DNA TGTGCCAGCAGCGGGACTCGGGGAAACACCATATATTTT.

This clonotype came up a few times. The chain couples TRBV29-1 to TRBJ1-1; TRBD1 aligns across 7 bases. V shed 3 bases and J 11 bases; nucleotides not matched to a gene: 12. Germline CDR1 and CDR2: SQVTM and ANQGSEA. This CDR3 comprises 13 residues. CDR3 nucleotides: TGCAGCGTTGACGGAGGGACAGCCGCAGGGGCTTTCTTT. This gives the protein CSVDGGTAAGAFF.

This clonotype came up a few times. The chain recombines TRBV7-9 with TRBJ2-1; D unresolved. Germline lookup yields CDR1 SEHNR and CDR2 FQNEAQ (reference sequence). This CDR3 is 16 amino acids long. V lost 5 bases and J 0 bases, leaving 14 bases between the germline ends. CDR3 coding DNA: TGTGCCAGCAGCCCGAGGTTGTCAGACTCCTACAATGAGCAGTTCTTC. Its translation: CASSPRLSDSYNEQFF. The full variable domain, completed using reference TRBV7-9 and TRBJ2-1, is DTGVSQNPRHKITKRGQNVTFRCDPISEHNRLYWYRQTLGQGPEFLTYFQNEAQLEKSRLLSDRFSAERPKGSFSTLEIQRTEQGDSAMYLCASSPRLSDSYNEQFFGPGTRLTVL.